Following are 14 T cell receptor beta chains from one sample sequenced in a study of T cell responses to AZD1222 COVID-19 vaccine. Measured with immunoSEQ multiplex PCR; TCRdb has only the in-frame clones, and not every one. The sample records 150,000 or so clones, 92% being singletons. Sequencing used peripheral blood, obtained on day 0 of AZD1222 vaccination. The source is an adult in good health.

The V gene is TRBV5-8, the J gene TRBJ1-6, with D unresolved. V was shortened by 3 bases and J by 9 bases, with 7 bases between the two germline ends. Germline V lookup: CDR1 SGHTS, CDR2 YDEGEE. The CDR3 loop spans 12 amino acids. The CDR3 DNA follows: TGTGCCAGCAGCTCCGGGCCTTCACCCCTCCACTTT. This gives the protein CASSSGPSPLHF. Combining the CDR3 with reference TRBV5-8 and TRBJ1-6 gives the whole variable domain EAGVTQSPTHLIKTRGQQATLRCSPISGHTSVYWYQQALGLGLQFLLWYDEGEERNRGNFPPRFSGRQFPNYSSELNVNALELEDSALYLCASSSGPSPLHFGNGTRLTVT.

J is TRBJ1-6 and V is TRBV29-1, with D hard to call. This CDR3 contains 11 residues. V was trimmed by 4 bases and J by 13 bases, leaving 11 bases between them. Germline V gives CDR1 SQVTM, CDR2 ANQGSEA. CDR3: CSVGGSRPLHF. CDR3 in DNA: TGCAGCGTTGGCGGCAGCCGTCCCCTCCACTTT.

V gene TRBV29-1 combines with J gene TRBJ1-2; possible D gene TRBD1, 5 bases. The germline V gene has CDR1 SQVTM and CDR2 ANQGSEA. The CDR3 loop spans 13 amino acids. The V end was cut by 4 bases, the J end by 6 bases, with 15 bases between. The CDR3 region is CSVVLPGKHGYTF. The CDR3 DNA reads TGCAGCGTTGTCCTTCCAGGGAAGCATGGCTACACCTTC. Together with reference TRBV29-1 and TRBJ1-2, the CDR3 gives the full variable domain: SAVISQKPSRDICQRGTSLTIQCQVDSQVTMMFWYRQQPGQSLTLIATANQGSEATYESGFVIDKFPISRPNLTFSTLTVSNMSPEDSSIYLCSVVLPGKHGYTFGSGTRLTVV.

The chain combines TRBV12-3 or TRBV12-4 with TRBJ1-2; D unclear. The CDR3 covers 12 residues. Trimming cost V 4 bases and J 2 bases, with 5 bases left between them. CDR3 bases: TGTGCCAGCAGTTCCACCAACTATGGCTACACCTTC. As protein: CASSSTNYGYTF.

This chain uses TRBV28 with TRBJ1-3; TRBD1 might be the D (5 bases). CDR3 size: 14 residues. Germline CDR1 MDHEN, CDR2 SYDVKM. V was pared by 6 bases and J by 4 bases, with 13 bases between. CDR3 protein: CASSQGPGGNTIYF. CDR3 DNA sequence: TGTGCCAGCAGCCAGGGCCCGGGAGGAAACACCATATATTTT.

The DNA for the CDR3 is TGTGCCTGGAAAGGGTTCGGGGACACCGGGGAGCTGTTTTTT. It encodes CAWKGFGDTGELFF. This sequence joins TRBV30 and TRBJ2-2, with D perhaps matching TRBD2 (5 bases). The V gene's germline CDR1 is GTSNPN and CDR2 SVGIG (reference sequence). The CDR3 totals 14 residues. Trimming took off 4 bases at V and 3 bases at J, with 12 bases between the two ends. The entire variable domain, with the rest obtained from reference TRBV30 and TRBJ2-2, is as follows: SQTIHQWPATLVQPVGSPLSLECTVEGTSNPNLYWYRQAAGRGLQLLFYSVGIGQISSEVPQNLSASRPQDRQFILSSKKLLLSDSGFYLCAWKGFGDTGELFFGEGSRLTVL.

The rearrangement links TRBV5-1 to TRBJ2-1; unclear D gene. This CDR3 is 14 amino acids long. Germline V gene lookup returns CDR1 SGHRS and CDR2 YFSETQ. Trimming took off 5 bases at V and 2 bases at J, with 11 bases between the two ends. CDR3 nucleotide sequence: TGCGCCAGCAGAGCGAGCGCCACCTACAATGAGCAGTTCTTC. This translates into CASRASATYNEQFF.

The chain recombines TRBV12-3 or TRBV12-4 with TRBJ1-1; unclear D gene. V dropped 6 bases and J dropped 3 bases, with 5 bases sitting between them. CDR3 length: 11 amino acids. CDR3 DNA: TGTGCCAGCAGCGTCTACACTGAAGCTTTCTTT. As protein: CASSVYTEAFF.

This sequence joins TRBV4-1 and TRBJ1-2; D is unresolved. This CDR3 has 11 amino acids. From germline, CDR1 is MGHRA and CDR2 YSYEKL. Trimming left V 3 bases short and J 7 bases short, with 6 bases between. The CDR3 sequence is CASSHESGYTF. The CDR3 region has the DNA TGCGCCAGCAGCCATGAATCTGGCTACACCTTC.

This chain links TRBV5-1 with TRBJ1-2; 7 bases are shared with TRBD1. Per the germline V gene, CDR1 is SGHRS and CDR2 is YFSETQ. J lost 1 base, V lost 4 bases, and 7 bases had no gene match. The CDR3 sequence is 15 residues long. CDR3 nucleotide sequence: TGCGCCAGCAGCGACGGACAGGCCGTTAACTATGGCTACACCTTC. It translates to CASSDGQAVNYGYTF.

CDR3 loop: CASSALAANTDTQYF. The CDR3 coding sequence is TGCGCCAGCAGCGCACTAGCGGCCAATACAGATACGCAGTATTTT. The chain employs TRBV5-1 and TRBJ2-3; 8 bases line up with TRBD2. With 4 bases clipped from V and 3 bases from J, the junction kept 7 bases outside the gene matches. The CDR3 is 15 amino acids. Germline loops: CDR1 SGHRS, CDR2 YFSETQ.

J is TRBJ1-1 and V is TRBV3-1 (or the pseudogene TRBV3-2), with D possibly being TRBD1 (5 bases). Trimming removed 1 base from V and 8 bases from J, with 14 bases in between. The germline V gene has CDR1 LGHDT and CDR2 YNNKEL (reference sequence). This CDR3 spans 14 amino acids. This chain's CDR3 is CASSQVSGALEAFF. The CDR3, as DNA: TGTGCCAGCAGCCAAGTCAGCGGGGCCTTGGAAGCTTTCTTT.

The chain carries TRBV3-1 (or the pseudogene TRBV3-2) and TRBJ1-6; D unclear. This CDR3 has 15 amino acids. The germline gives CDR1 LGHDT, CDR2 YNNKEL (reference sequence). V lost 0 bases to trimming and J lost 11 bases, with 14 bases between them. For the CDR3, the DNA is TGTGCCAGCAGCCAAGACTGGTCTTTCCGAACACCCCTCCACTTT. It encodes CASSQDWSFRTPLHF.

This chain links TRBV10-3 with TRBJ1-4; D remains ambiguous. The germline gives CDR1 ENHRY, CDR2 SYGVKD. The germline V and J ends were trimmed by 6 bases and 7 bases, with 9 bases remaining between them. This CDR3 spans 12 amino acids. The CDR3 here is CAIRGLGEKLFF. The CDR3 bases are TGTGCCATCAGGGGGTTAGGTGAAAAACTGTTTTTT.